This T cell receptor (beta chain) was captured by sequencing in a study of response to subunit inactivated influenza vaccine. General study points: After each seasonal influenza vaccination, few new T cells are recruited, the authors suggested.

TCRdb re-analysed the RT-PCR reads in MiXCR, keeping a single row per CDR3 protein. This table has about 300,000 distinct CDR3 sequences, roughly 22% appearing once. This clonotype was counted a few times. The antigen is undetermined. CDR1 and CDR2 from the germline V gene are SGHTA and FQGNSA. The ends lost 6 bases at V and 5 bases at J; junction bases unmatched: 4. The CDR3 runs to 14 residues. The sequence came from a man aged 45-69 years who received an inactivated influenza vaccine. Sequencing was performed on PBMCs from blood, taken approximately 20 months after vaccination. The V gene is TRBV7-2, the J gene TRBJ1-5, with TRBD1 identical over 10 bases. The DNA for the CDR3 is TGTGCCAGCAGTGACAGGGGGCCCTATCAGCCCCAGCATTTT. It specifies CASSDRGPYQPQHF.